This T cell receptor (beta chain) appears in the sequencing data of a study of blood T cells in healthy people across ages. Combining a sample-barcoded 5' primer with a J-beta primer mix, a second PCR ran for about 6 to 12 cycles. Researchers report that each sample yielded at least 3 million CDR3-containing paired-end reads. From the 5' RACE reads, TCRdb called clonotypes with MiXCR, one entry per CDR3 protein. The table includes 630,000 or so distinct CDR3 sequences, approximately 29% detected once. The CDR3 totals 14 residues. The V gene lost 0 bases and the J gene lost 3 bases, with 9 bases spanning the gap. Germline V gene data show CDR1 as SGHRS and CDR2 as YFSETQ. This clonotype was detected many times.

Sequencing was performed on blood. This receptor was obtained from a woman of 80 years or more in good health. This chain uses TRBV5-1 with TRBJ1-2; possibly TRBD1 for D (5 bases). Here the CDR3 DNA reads TGCGCCAGCAGCTTGGGGGGCAGCGACTATGGCTACACCTTC. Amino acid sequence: CASSLGGSDYGYTF.